These 12 T cell receptor beta chains were sequenced from one sample in a study of blood T cell repertoires in COVID-19. TCRdb's copy holds only in-frame clones and misses some; the assay was immunoSEQ multiplex PCR. The repertoire consists of a few hundred thousand clones, with 75% to 90% occurring once and the leading ten covering around 2.3%. The material sequenced was PBMCs or T cells enriched from blood (not recorded which). The source of these receptors is a woman aged 45 to 65 who had recovered from COVID-19.

The chain links TRBV19 to TRBJ2-1, with D perhaps TRBD2 (6 bases). Between the trimmed V and J ends, which lost 3 bases and 7 bases, there was a span of 16 bases. The CDR3 runs 15 residues. Germline lookup yields CDR1 LNHDA and CDR2 SQIVND (reference sequence). CDR3 sequence: CASSMGRDQSNEQFF. Written as DNA, the CDR3 is TGTGCCAGTAGTATGGGGCGGGACCAATCGAATGAGCAGTTCTTC.

The genes are TRBV6-2 or TRBV6-3 and TRBJ2-7, with 7 positions matching TRBD1. The CDR3 is 14 residues long. V lost 5 bases, J lost 2 bases, and 6 bases stayed unmatched. Per germline, CDR1 MNHEY and CDR2 SVGEGT. CDR3 region: CASSRQGRPYEQYF. The CDR3 DNA sequence: TGTGCCAGCAGTAGACAGGGCAGACCCTACGAGCAGTACTTC.

V is TRBV20-1 and J is TRBJ2-1, with a possible D match to TRBD2 (6 bases). The CDR3 covers 14 residues. The germline V gene has CDR1 DFQATT and CDR2 SNEGSKA (reference sequence). V dropped 3 bases and J dropped 3 bases, with 12 bases sitting between them. CDR3 nucleotide sequence: TGCAGTGCTAGTTCCGGGAGTTTCTACAATGAGCAGTTCTTC. It codes for CSASSGSFYNEQFF.

The rearrangement links TRBV3-1 (or the pseudogene TRBV3-2) to TRBJ2-7; 8 positions agree with TRBD1. The V gene end was trimmed by 4 bases and the J gene end by 5 bases; junction bases not matched to a gene: 7. The CDR3 runs 14 residues. CDR1 LGHDT and CDR2 YNNKEL come from the germline V gene (reference sequence). The CDR3 protein is CASSPRTGLHEQYF. The CDR3 coding sequence is TGTGCCAGCAGCCCCCGGACAGGGCTACACGAGCAGTACTTC.

The chain uses TRBV7-9 and TRBJ1-1; TRBD1 matches 8 bases. The ends lost 4 bases at V and 5 bases at J; junction bases unmatched: 12. CDR1 and CDR2 (germline): SEHNR, FQNEAQ (reference sequence). CDR3 length equals 16 residues. The CDR3 protein is CASSSPPGQGRTEAFF. Here the CDR3 DNA reads TGTGCCAGCAGCTCGCCTCCCGGACAGGGAAGGACTGAAGCTTTCTTT.

The V call is TRBV18, the J call TRBJ1-1; D might be TRBD1 (5 bases). The CDR3 length is 18 residues. CDR1 is KGHSH, CDR2 LQKENI, per germline. V was cut by 3 bases and J by 4 bases, with 24 bases left in between. The CDR3 loop is CASSPVPLSGGTATEAFF. The CDR3 DNA reads TGTGCCAGCTCACCCGTGCCCCTTTCTGGGGGGACGGCCACTGAAGCTTTCTTT.

Regarding this clone: The sample holds other DNA sequences that translate to the same CDR3. V usage is TRBV2 and J usage is TRBJ2-3, with TRBD2 matching 8 bases. From germline, CDR1 is SNHLY and CDR2 FYNNEI. The CDR3 has 14 amino acids. V shed 5 bases, J shed 4 bases, and the junction held 5 bases outside the gene matches. CDR3 bases: TGTGCCAGCAGTACTAGCGGTGGTGCAGATACGCAGTATTTT. As protein: CASSTSGGADTQYF.

The V call is TRBV19, the J call TRBJ1-5; no definite D call. This CDR3 contains 13 residues. With 5 bases removed from V and 5 bases from J, the gap between germline ends came to 10 bases. In germline, CDR1 is LNHDA, CDR2 SQIVND (reference sequence). The CDR3 DNA follows: TGTGCCAGTAGTTCATCGACTCATCAGCCCCAGCATTTT. This encodes CASSSSTHQPQHF.

The CDR3 DNA is TGTGCCAGCAGCTTGGGGTCAGGTTCACCCCTCCACTTT. Protein: CASSLGSGSPLHF. J is TRBJ1-6 and V is TRBV5-6; D is unresolved. Germline V gives CDR1 SGHDT, CDR2 YYEEEE. The V gene lost 0 bases and the J gene lost 9 bases, with 7 bases spanning the gap. This CDR3 spans 13 amino acids.

This clone has only one observation. The genes are TRBV5-1 and TRBJ1-4, with D perhaps TRBD1 (6 bases). Trimming took off 3 bases at V and 0 bases at J, with 9 bases between the two ends. CDR1 SGHRS and CDR2 YFSETQ come from the germline V gene. This CDR3 comprises 15 residues. This chain's CDR3 is CASSSGHATNEKLFF. Here the CDR3 DNA reads TGCGCCAGCAGCTCGGGACACGCAACTAATGAAAAACTGTTTTTT. The entire variable domain, with the rest obtained from reference TRBV5-1 and TRBJ1-4, is as follows: KAGVTQTPRYLIKTRGQQVTLSCSPISGHRSVSWYQQTPGQGLQFLFEYFSETQRNKGNFPGRFSGRQFSNSRSEMNVSTLELGDSALYLCASSSGHATNEKLFFGSGTQLSVL.

The genes are TRBV9 and TRBJ2-5; the D gene is possibly TRBD2 (6 bases). The CDR3 has 15 residues. Trimming shortened V by 4 bases and J by 5 bases, and 18 bases separated the two germline ends. Germline CDR1 reads SGDLS; CDR2 reads YYNGEE. This chain's CDR3 is CASSPAGQARETQYF. In nucleotides, the CDR3 is TGTGCCAGCAGCCCCGCGGGGCAGGCTCGGGAGACCCAGTACTTC.

This chain joins TRBV4-3 and TRBJ1-2; D gene uncertain. V was cut by 0 bases and J by 8 bases, with 16 bases left in between. Germline values: CDR1 LGHNA, CDR2 YSLEER. The CDR3 sequence is 15 residues long. CDR3 bases: TGCGCCAGCAGCCAAGATAATAATTCTCACCGGGGCTACACCTTC. This sequence encodes CASSQDNNSHRGYTF.